This T cell receptor beta chain came from a study of cytomegalovirus exposure and HLA in healthy donors. Study outcomes and limitations: For cytomegalovirus status, the classifier reportedly gave diagnoses with high specificity and sensitivity. In vitro checks showed that a few CMV-associated chains really do target CMV antigens.

The CDR3 runs 15 residues. CDR1 and CDR2 from the germline V gene are LNHNV and YYDKDF (reference sequence). The trim removed 3 bases at V and 1 base at J, leaving 2 bases unmatched. Here immunoSEQ multiplex PCR was the method, and the copy in TCRdb shows in-frame clones only, minus some. This sample has 200,000 to 250,000 clones, with 80% to 95% found just once. About this clone itself: Its antigen is as yet unknown.

This TCR was recovered from a young woman in good health and CMV-seronegative. The J gene is TRBJ2-2, the V gene TRBV15, with 7 bases fitting TRBD1. What was sequenced was PBMCs. The CDR3 sequence is CATSSWDRNTGELFF. As DNA, the CDR3 is TGTGCCACCAGCAGCTGGGACAGGAACACCGGGGAGCTGTTTTTT.